This T cell receptor (beta chain) was profiled in a study of circulating tumor DNA in untreated peripheral T-cell lymphoma (dated by TCRdb to about 2021). On the study overall, not on this receptor specifically: Tumor-specific clonotypes were found in 75% to 80% of patients, coming from roughly 88% of baseline tissues and approximately 61% of baseline serum samples.

This clone was seen only a few times. Its target antigen remains unknown. Qualities for individual bases were not recorded, and no much larger clone is one base off. To identify tumor-specific TCR clonotypes, tumor tissue taken at baseline, before any treatment, was sequenced. To monitor patients with peripheral T-cell lymphoma who were getting frontline treatment on a trial, the study applied next-generation sequencing to T-cell receptor sequences. The protocol used for the library was the immunoSEQ multiplex PCR assay. The clones in this table, taken by TCRdb from immuneACCESS, are in-frame only. Not every clone is retained; where verified, under half of the shortfall comes from an unresolved V gene, and the cause of the rest is unknown. A total of some 10,000 clones appear in this sample, around 74% of them only once. Roughly 28% of the sample is taken by the ten largest. The CDR3 runs 15 residues from the cysteine to the phenylalanine. Only the CDR3 portion is preserved as DNA: 45 bases, with reading frame beginning at the first base. The germline V gene (reference sequence) specifies SSHAT as CDR1 and FNYEAQ as CDR2. The junction carries 9 bases between V and J, which are trimmed by 2 bases and 2 bases respectively.

The receptor was derived from a human donor with peripheral T-cell lymphoma. Source material: tumor tissue. Rearrangement joined TRBV7-7 to TRBJ2-2, with no D gene named confidently. The nucleotides are TGTGCCAGCAGCTTACGGGCAGACAACACCGGGGAGCTGTTTTTT. This translates into CASSLRADNTGELFF.